Shown below are 32 T cell receptor beta chains from a single sample sequenced in a study of T cell repertoires and HLA-DP antigens. Only in-frame clones appear in the TCRdb table, and some are missing; sequencing was by immunoSEQ multiplex PCR. The data show more than 90,000 clones, almost 95% seen once. Which antigens these TCRs recognize remains unknown. The sample comprised CD4+ T cells from PBMCs. The receptor source for this set is a woman aged 18-29 years in good health and CMV-seronegative.

This chain joins TRBV10-2 and TRBJ1-5; 7 bases line up with TRBD1. V shed 6 bases and J 6 bases; nucleotides not matched to a gene: 8. Germline-derived CDR1 and CDR2 are WSHSY and SAAADI. This CDR3 region has 14 residues. CDR3 in amino acids: CASRDRVTGQPQHF. CDR3 in DNA: TGCGCCAGCAGAGACAGGGTTACGGGTCAGCCCCAGCATTTT.

The chain couples TRBV10-3 to TRBJ2-1, with D possibly being TRBD2 (6 bases). Per germline, CDR1 ENHRY and CDR2 SYGVKD. V gave up 6 bases and J gave up 2 bases, with 14 bases separating them. The CDR3 is 15 residues long. The CDR3, as DNA: TGTGCCATCAGGGGGTCGGCGGGGACCTACAATGAGCAGTTCTTC. This gives the protein CAIRGSAGTYNEQFF.

The gene calls are TRBV9 and TRBJ2-1, with D perhaps TRBD1 or TRBD2 (5 bases each). V was clipped by 0 bases and J by 5 bases, with 12 bases between them. The CDR3 is 15 residues long. Germline values: CDR1 SGDLS, CDR2 YYNGEE. The CDR3 loop is CASSVGGAGNNEQFF. The CDR3, as DNA: TGTGCCAGCAGCGTAGGAGGGGCTGGAAACAATGAGCAGTTCTTC.

J is TRBJ2-6 and V is TRBV28; TRBD1 matches 8 bases. The junction had 6 bases not matched to a gene; V was cut back by 6 bases and J by 2 bases. The CDR3 totals 16 residues. Germline assignment: CDR1 MDHEN and CDR2 SYDVKM. As DNA, the CDR3 is TGTGCCAGCAGCCGGACAGGGAACACTGGGGCCAACGTCCTGACTTTC. Amino acid sequence: CASSRTGNTGANVLTF.

The V call is TRBV6-5, the J call TRBJ1-2, with D maybe TRBD1 (6 bases). Germline lookup yields CDR1 MNHEY and CDR2 SVGAGI. Trimming left V 2 bases short and J 7 bases short, with 17 bases between. CDR3 length equals 15 residues. The CDR3 coding sequence is TGTGCCAGCAGTTACCCGACAAGGGGGGCGGTTGGCTACACCTTC. Protein product: CASSYPTRGAVGYTF.

CDR3 residues: CAWDQGSGAPLHF. CDR3 sequence (DNA): TGTGCCTGGGATCAGGGGTCCGGAGCACCCCTCCACTTT. The V call is TRBV30, the J call TRBJ1-6; possible D gene TRBD1, 6 bases. Germline V gene data show CDR1 as GTSNPN and CDR2 as SVGIG (reference sequence). Trimming took 5 bases from V and 11 from J, leaving 16 bases between them. The CDR3 consists of 13 residues.

This clone has more than one count but fewer than ten. This chain joins TRBV6-5 and TRBJ2-7; 10 bases fit TRBD1. The CDR3 contains 13 residues. Germline CDR1 reads MNHEY; CDR2 reads SVGAGI. V lost 8 bases, J lost 2 bases, and 3 bases stayed unmatched. The CDR3 DNA follows: TGTGCCAGCTCAGACAGGGGGCCCTACGAGCAGTACTTC. Translating gives CASSDRGPYEQYF.

The gene calls are TRBV2 and TRBJ2-1; possible D gene TRBD1, 5 bases. The CDR3 sequence is 14 residues long. The V end was cut by 6 bases, the J end by 0 bases, with 9 bases between. Germline-derived CDR1 and CDR2 are SNHLY and FYNNEI. DNA for the CDR3: TGTGCCAGCAGGGGGCCTAGCTCCTACAATGAGCAGTTCTTC. This gives the protein CASRGPSSYNEQFF.

V gene TRBV11-2 combines with J gene TRBJ1-2; 7 nucleotides agree with TRBD1. The length of the CDR3 is 15 residues. CDR1 is SGHAT and CDR2 is FQNNGV in the germline V gene. V lost 2 bases to trimming and J lost 2 bases; unmatched junction nucleotides: 5. The CDR3 region has the DNA TGTGCCAGCAGCTTAACTACAGGGGTCAACTATGGCTACACCTTC. Amino acid sequence: CASSLTTGVNYGYTF.

V gene TRBV7-9 combines with J gene TRBJ2-7; TRBD1 is a possible D gene (6 bases). Trimming removed 2 bases from V and 4 bases from J, with 21 bases in between. The CDR3 runs 17 residues. Germline loops: CDR1 SEHNR, CDR2 FQNEAQ (reference sequence). The CDR3 DNA follows: TGTGCCAGCAGCTTAACCTCCGGGACACAAACCTTTTACGAGCAGTACTTC. This codes for CASSLTSGTQTFYEQYF.

This chain uses TRBV12-5 with TRBJ2-7; a possible D gene is TRBD2 (5 bases). This CDR3 is built from 15 residues. Trimming left V 2 bases short and J 0 bases short, with 11 bases between. Per germline, CDR1 LGHNT and CDR2 FRNRAP. This chain's CDR3 is CASGLRAGYSYEQYF. Written as DNA, the CDR3 is TGTGCTAGTGGTTTGAGGGCGGGCTACTCCTACGAGCAGTACTTC.

V usage is TRBV7-3 and J usage is TRBJ1-1, with TRBD1 matching 9 bases. V trimming: 5 bases; J trimming: 5 bases; junction bases outside the gene matches: 12. This CDR3 is built from 16 residues. Per germline, CDR1 SGHTA and CDR2 FQGTGA. The CDR3: CASSLRPGQGRTEAFF. In DNA form, the CDR3 reads TGTGCCAGCAGCCTACGACCCGGACAGGGGAGGACTGAAGCTTTCTTT.

The CDR3 loop is CSADRGVQETQYF. The CDR3 nucleotides are TGCAGCGCCGACAGGGGCGTTCAAGAGACCCAGTACTTC. The chain uses TRBV29-1 and TRBJ2-5; 8 nucleotides align to TRBD1. The CDR3 contains 13 residues. V was pared by 7 bases and J by 2 bases, with 6 bases of the junction left unmatched. Germline lookup yields CDR1 SQVTM and CDR2 ANQGSEA.

The chain recombines TRBV11-2 with TRBJ2-5, with D possibly matching TRBD2 (7 bases). The CDR3 sequence is 17 residues long. CDR1 is SGHAT, CDR2 FQNNGV, per germline. Trimming stripped 3 bases from V and 2 bases from J, with 19 bases between. CDR3 DNA sequence: TGTGCCAGCAGCTTCGGGACCCGAGGGGGGGGGCAAGAGACCCAGTACTTC. Its protein product is CASSFGTRGGGQETQYF.

V gene TRBV5-4 combines with J gene TRBJ2-5; D possibly corresponds to TRBD1 (6 bases). The CDR3 extends over 15 amino acids. The V end was cut by 0 bases, the J end by 4 bases, with 13 bases between. Germline V gene data show CDR1 as SGHNT and CDR2 as YYREEE (reference sequence). The CDR3 DNA is TGTGCCAGCAGCTTGGTACAGGGTGGGCGAGAGACCCAGTACTTC. It encodes CASSLVQGGRETQYF.

The J gene is TRBJ2-6, the V gene TRBV5-1, with D perhaps matching TRBD1 (6 bases). V shed 4 bases and J shed 2 bases, with 13 bases lying between them. The CDR3 contains 16 residues. Germline-derived CDR1 and CDR2 are SGHRS and YFSETQ. CDR3 loop: CASSPTGATGANVLTF. The DNA for the CDR3 is TGCGCCAGCAGCCCGACAGGAGCCACTGGGGCCAACGTCCTGACTTTC.

The chain joins TRBV7-3 to TRBJ2-1; TRBD2 matches 8 bases. The germline V gene has CDR1 SGHTA and CDR2 FQGTGA. The CDR3 has 13 residues. V trimming: 4 bases; J trimming: 6 bases; junction bases outside the gene matches: 2. Here the CDR3 reads CASSSGLANEQFF. Written as DNA, the CDR3 is TGTGCCAGCAGCTCCGGACTAGCCAATGAGCAGTTCTTC. The full variable domain, with the rest looked up from reference TRBV7-3 and TRBJ2-1, is GAGVSQTPSNKVTEKGKYVELRCDPISGHTALYWYRQSLGQGPEFLIYFQGTGAADDSGLPNDRFFAVRPEGSVSTLKIQRTERGDSAVYLCASSSGLANEQFFGPGTRLTVL.

The chain carries TRBV19 and TRBJ1-3; the D gene is possibly TRBD1 (5 bases). Trimming took off 7 bases at V and 3 bases at J, with 16 bases between the two ends. CDR1 is LNHDA and CDR2 is SQIVND in the germline V gene (reference sequence). The length of the CDR3 is 15 residues. In DNA form, the CDR3 reads TGTGCCAGTACCTTCAGGGAGGTCATTGGAAACACCATATATTTT. Protein product: CASTFREVIGNTIYF.

V is TRBV11-2 and J is TRBJ2-1, with 9 bases that match TRBD2. V gave up 5 bases and J gave up 13 bases; unmatched junction bases: 21. Germline CDR1 SGHAT, CDR2 FQNNGV. The CDR3 contains 17 residues. This chain's CDR3 is CASSLIKSGREGPRQFF. CDR3 bases: TGTGCCAGCAGCCTCATAAAATCTGGGCGGGAGGGCCCTCGTCAGTTCTTC.

Comments on this clone: At one end the junction does not follow the germline gene, possibly because of a read error. This chain connects TRBV7-7 to TRBJ2-3; TRBD2 matches at 7 bases. The CDR3 runs 16 residues. The germline V gene has CDR1 SSHAT and CDR2 FNYEAQ (reference sequence). The CDR3 is CASSPGTTHITDTQYF. CDR3 bases: TGTGCTAGCAGCCCGGGGACTACCCATATCACAGATACGCAGTATTTT.

This clone is a singleton in its sample. The chain couples TRBV7-6 to TRBJ2-7, with D unresolved. Germline CDR1 and CDR2: SGHVS and FNYEAQ. The CDR3 consists of 15 residues. The germline V and J ends were trimmed by 5 bases and 3 bases, with 17 bases remaining between them. CDR3 protein: CASSPPGLNYYEQYV. As DNA, the CDR3 is TGTGCCAGCAGCCCCCCCGGGTTGAACTACTACGAGCAGTACGTC.

This clone appeared a single time. The J gene is TRBJ1-1, the V gene TRBV29-1, with TRBD1 identical over 8 bases. CDR3 size: 12 residues. V gave up 6 bases and J gave up 11 bases; unmatched junction bases: 11. The germline CDR1 and CDR2 sequences are SQVTM and ANQGSEA. The CDR3 loop is CSVPRGQGAAFF. The DNA for the CDR3 is TGCAGCGTACCACGGGGTCAGGGGGCGGCTTTCTTT.

V and J are TRBV7-2 and TRBJ2-3; D not resolved. Per the germline V gene, CDR1 is SGHTA and CDR2 is FQGNSA. With 3 bases removed from V and 2 bases from J, the gap between germline ends came to 6 bases. The length of the CDR3 is 13 residues. CDR3 sequence: CASSFRLTDTQYF. In DNA, the CDR3 is TGTGCCAGCAGCTTCCGACTCACAGATACGCAGTATTTT.

The chain couples TRBV28 to TRBJ2-2; D is possibly TRBD2 (5 bases). V lost 7 bases and J 4 bases, leaving 7 bases between the germline ends. Germline V gene sequence: CDR1 MDHEN, CDR2 SYDVKM. The CDR3 is made up of 12 amino acids. The CDR3 region has the DNA TGTGCCAGCATTGGAGGCACCGGGGAGCTGTTTTTT. Its translation: CASIGGTGELFF.

V usage is TRBV5-4 and J usage is TRBJ2-5; 10 bases agree with TRBD2. Trimming at V came to 4 bases and at J to 2 bases, leaving 8 bases not matched to a gene. This CDR3 spans 16 amino acids. CDR1 SGHNT and CDR2 YYREEE come from the germline V gene (reference sequence). The CDR3 loop is CASSQAGGYTQETQYF. In DNA form, the CDR3 reads TGTGCCAGCAGCCAAGCGGGGGGGTACACTCAAGAGACCCAGTACTTC.

The chain uses TRBV2 and TRBJ1-4; 7 bases agree with TRBD1. The CDR3 is 15 amino acids. Germline CDR1 and CDR2: SNHLY and FYNNEI. Trimming cost V 5 bases and J 7 bases; bases outside gene matches: 10. This CDR3 reads CASSRTGQDGEKLFF. The CDR3, as DNA: TGTGCCAGCAGTCGAACCGGACAGGACGGTGAAAAACTGTTTTTT.

The gene calls are TRBV15 and TRBJ2-3; D is perhaps TRBD2 (7 bases). This CDR3 has 16 amino acids. V lost 1 base and J 0 bases, leaving 11 bases between the germline ends. Germline V gene sequence: CDR1 LNHNV, CDR2 YYDKDF (reference sequence). As DNA, the CDR3 is TGTGCCACCAGCAGAGTCGGGGGGCCTAGCACAGATACGCAGTATTTT. It translates to CATSRVGGPSTDTQYF. The variable domain in full, with the rest retrieved from reference TRBV15 and TRBJ2-3, is DAMVIQNPRYQVTQFGKPVTLSCSQTLNHNVMYWYQQKSSQAPKLLFHYYDKDFNNEADTPDNFQSRRPNTSFCFLDIRSPGLGDTAMYLCATSRVGGPSTDTQYFGPGTRLTVL.

The V gene is TRBV27, the J gene TRBJ2-7, with 12 bases aligning to TRBD1. CDR1 and CDR2 (germline): MNHEY, SMNVEV (reference sequence). The CDR3 has 14 residues. Trimming at V came to 5 bases and at J to 5 bases, leaving 4 bases not matched to a gene. The CDR3 here is CASSKGQGADEQYF. The CDR3, as DNA: TGTGCCAGCAGTAAGGGACAGGGGGCTGACGAGCAGTACTTC.

This chain's CDR3 is CASSLTPIISNTEAFF. DNA for the CDR3: TGTGCCAGCAGCTTAACTCCAATTATTTCGAACACTGAAGCTTTCTTT. The chain carries TRBV7-3 and TRBJ1-1; D is unclear. The CDR3 extends over 16 amino acids. Germline assignment: CDR1 SGHTA and CDR2 FQGTGA. V was clipped by 0 bases and J by 1 base, with 12 bases between them. The complete variable domain, with remaining parts taken from reference TRBV7-3 and TRBJ1-1, reads GAGVSQTPSNKVTEKGKYVELRCDPISGHTALYWYRQSLGQGPEFLIYFQGTGAADDSGLPNDRFFAVRPEGSVSTLKIQRTERGDSAVYLCASSLTPIISNTEAFFGQGTRLTVV.

The CDR3 DNA sequence: TGTGCCAGCAGCGGTAAGACAGCGAACACTGAAGCTTTCTTT. Translating gives CASSGKTANTEAFF. The chain employs TRBV9 and TRBJ1-1; a weak D match, TRBD1 (5 bases). The CDR3 is made up of 14 amino acids. CDR1 SGDLS and CDR2 YYNGEE come from the germline V gene. V lost 3 bases and J lost 1, with 10 bases in between. The entire variable domain, with the rest obtained from reference TRBV9 and TRBJ1-1, is as follows: DSGVTQTPKHLITATGQRVTLRCSPRSGDLSVYWYQQSLDQGLQFLIQYYNGEERAKGNILERFSAQQFPDLHSELNLSSLELGDSALYFCASSGKTANTEAFFGQGTRLTVV.

V usage is TRBV4-1 and J usage is TRBJ1-1, with a tentative D call TRBD1 (6 bases). V lost 3 bases to trimming and J lost 1 base, with 15 bases between them. The CDR3 contains 16 residues. The V gene's germline CDR1 is MGHRA and CDR2 YSYEKL. Here the CDR3 DNA reads TGCGCCAGCAGCCATCGCGGGGGGCCGGAGAACACTGAAGCTTTCTTT. Its protein is CASSHRGGPENTEAFF.

The chain links TRBV5-5 to TRBJ1-3; 7 bases match TRBD1. CDR1 is SGHKS and CDR2 is YYEKEE in the germline V gene (reference sequence). With V trimmed by 5 bases and J by 2 bases, 4 bases remained unmatched. The length of the CDR3 is 14 residues. This chain's CDR3 is CASSLGQAGNTIYF. The CDR3 DNA reads as TGTGCCAGCAGTCTCGGACAGGCTGGAAACACCATATATTTT. Variable domain in full (rest from reference TRBV5-5 and TRBJ1-3): DAGVTQSPTHLIKTRGQQVTLRCSPISGHKSVSWYQQVLGQGPQFIFQYYEKEERGRGNFPDRFSARQFPNYSSELNVNALLLGDSALYLCASSLGQAGNTIYFGEGSWLTVV.